The 24 T cell receptor beta chains below were found in one sample sequenced in a study of blood T cell repertoires in COVID-19. This table comes from immunoSEQ multiplex PCR, and its TCRdb copy is limited to in-frame clones, with some not included. Of just over 300,000 clones listed, around 86% are singletons. Sequences were obtained from PBMCs or T cells enriched from blood (not recorded which). These receptors all stem from a young man who had recovered from COVID-19.

This clone has only a few counts. The sample carries other DNA sequences with the same CDR3. V gene TRBV30 combines with J gene TRBJ2-7, with D possibly being TRBD2 (6 bases). The CDR3 runs 12 residues. CDR1 and CDR2 (germline): GTSNPN, SVGIG (reference sequence). The V end lost 3 bases, the J end lost 4 bases, and 10 bases lay between the germline ends. CDR3 loop: CAWSGGAYEQYF. CDR3 DNA sequence: TGTGCCTGGAGCGGGGGTGCTTACGAGCAGTACTTC.

V usage is TRBV5-4 and J usage is TRBJ2-7, with 7 nucleotides matching TRBD1. The CDR3 totals 14 residues. Germline values: CDR1 SGHNT, CDR2 YYREEE (reference sequence). V shed 4 bases and J 3 bases; nucleotides not matched to a gene: 7. CDR3: CASSPPGQSYEQYF. For the CDR3, the DNA is TGTGCCAGCAGCCCCCCGGGACAGAGCTACGAGCAGTACTTC.

The chain employs TRBV4-2 and TRBJ1-1; 7 positions match TRBD1. The V and J ends lost 2 bases and 3 bases, in that order; junction bases with no gene match: 15. The V gene's germline CDR1 is LGHNA and CDR2 YNFKEQ. The CDR3 is 18 amino acids. The CDR3 DNA sequence: TGTGCCAGCAGCCAACGCGGGGCTGAAGGGGGCGCTGACACTGAAGCTTTCTTT. Translating it yields CASSQRGAEGGADTEAFF.

V and J are TRBV2 and TRBJ1-6; no reliable D call. The CDR3 sequence is 15 residues long. V was cut by 2 bases and J by 0 bases, with 5 bases left in between. Germline CDR1 is SNHLY and CDR2 is FYNNEI. The CDR3 nucleotides read TGTGCCAGCAGTGAAACGGGCTCCTATAATTCACCCCTCCACTTT. Its protein is CASSETGSYNSPLHF.

The rearrangement links TRBV5-6 to TRBJ2-7; D is undetermined. The ends were cut back, 1 base at V and 3 bases at J, with 11 bases in the middle. The CDR3 sequence is 14 residues long. Germline V CDR1 and CDR2: SGHDT, YYEEEE. CDR3 sequence reads: CASSLLLFNYEQYF. DNA of the CDR3: TGTGCCAGCAGCTTGCTTCTCTTTAACTACGAGCAGTACTTC.

This clone came up a few times. The genes are TRBV5-1 and TRBJ2-1; D possibly corresponds to TRBD2 (6 bases). Germline loops: CDR1 SGHRS, CDR2 YFSETQ. CDR3 length: 14 residues. V lost 6 bases, J lost 2 bases, and 12 bases lay in between. This CDR3 reads CASTGGNPYNEQFF. Here the CDR3 DNA reads TGCGCCAGCACTGGGGGGAACCCCTACAATGAGCAGTTCTTC.

This chain links TRBV10-3 with TRBJ1-6; D possibly corresponds to TRBD1 (5 bases). The CDR3 totals 16 residues. Looked up from germline, CDR1 is ENHRY and CDR2 is SYGVKD. V gave up 2 bases and J gave up 4 bases, with 12 bases separating them. As DNA, the CDR3 is TGTGCCATCAGTGAGAACAGTGGGGCTTATAATTCACCCCTCCACTTT. Its protein is CAISENSGAYNSPLHF.

This clone appeared once. The chain has TRBV19 and TRBJ2-7; 9 positions match TRBD1. The CDR3 covers 15 residues. CDR1 and CDR2 from the germline V gene are LNHDA and SQIVND (reference sequence). The V gene end was trimmed by 3 bases and the J gene end by 3 bases; junction bases not matched to a gene: 6. The CDR3 region is CASSIGGTGFYEQYF. The CDR3 nucleotides read TGTGCCAGTAGTATCGGGGGGACAGGGTTCTACGAGCAGTACTTC.

This chain links TRBV19 with TRBJ1-4; maybe TRBD1 (5 bases). Germline-derived CDR1 and CDR2 are LNHDA and SQIVND (reference sequence). The CDR3 is 16 amino acids. V was clipped by 6 bases and J by 7 bases, with 21 bases between them. Here the CDR3 reads CASSPVGGDGPEKLFF. DNA of the CDR3: TGTGCCAGTAGCCCGGTTGGGGGGGACGGACCTGAAAAACTGTTTTTT.

The V call is TRBV6-5, the J call TRBJ2-4; D may be TRBD1 (5 bases). V dropped 0 bases and J dropped 4 bases, with 10 bases sitting between them. CDR1 and CDR2 from the germline V gene are MNHEY and SVGAGI. The CDR3 loop spans 15 amino acids. The CDR3: CASSYSTATKNIQYF. The CDR3 DNA reads TGTGCCAGCAGTTACTCGACAGCAACGAAAAACATTCAGTACTTC.

Written as DNA, the CDR3 is TGTGCCAGCAGCCAAGATCCCAGGGACAACGAGCAGTACTTC. Translation gives CASSQDPRDNEQYF. The V gene is TRBV4-2, the J gene TRBJ2-7; possible D gene TRBD1, 6 bases. V was clipped by 0 bases and J by 5 bases, with 11 bases between them. There are 14 residues in the CDR3. Germline values: CDR1 LGHNA, CDR2 YNFKEQ.

The rearrangement links TRBV2 to TRBJ1-4; weak D call: TRBD1 (5 bases). The germline V gene encodes CDR1 SNHLY and CDR2 FYNNEI. This CDR3 has 12 residues. V dropped 4 bases and J dropped 8 bases, with 8 bases sitting between them. CDR3 DNA: TGTGCCAGCAGTGGGGGCCGGGAAAAACTGTTTTTT. Protein sequence: CASSGGREKLFF.

The CDR3 spells CASSLHRGKNTGELFF. The CDR3 nucleotides read TGTGCCAGCAGCTTACACAGGGGAAAGAACACCGGGGAGCTGTTTTTT. The chain joins TRBV7-9 to TRBJ2-2; 7 positions match TRBD1. CDR1 is SEHNR and CDR2 is FQNEAQ in the germline V gene (reference sequence). V lost 2 bases, J lost 1 base, and 4 bases stayed unmatched. There are 16 residues in the CDR3.

The chain employs TRBV7-8 and TRBJ1-2; D remains unclear. Between the trimmed V and J ends, which lost 8 bases and 8 bases, there was a span of 12 bases. The CDR3 spans 11 residues. Looked up from germline, CDR1 is SGHVS and CDR2 is FQNEAQ. The CDR3 nucleotides read TGTGCCAGCGGGAGTTTAGGGGGCTACACCTTC. It encodes CASGSLGGYTF.

J is TRBJ2-3 and V is TRBV11-3, with 8 bases that match TRBD1. This CDR3 comprises 13 residues. V lost 7 bases and J lost 6; bases outside the gene matches: 6. Germline CDR1 reads SGHNT; CDR2 reads YENEEA. The CDR3 region is CASNDRGFDTQYF. The CDR3 bases are TGTGCCAGCAACGACAGGGGATTTGATACGCAGTATTTT.

This chain links TRBV5-6 with TRBJ1-1; 7 bases match TRBD1. The CDR3 consists of 15 residues. Germline CDR1 SGHDT, CDR2 YYEEEE. V dropped 0 bases and J dropped 0; count of bases not matched to a gene: 2. The CDR3 spells CASSLVDRVNTEAFF. The CDR3 bases are TGTGCCAGCAGCTTGGTAGACAGGGTGAACACTGAAGCTTTCTTT.

The chain is built from TRBV9 and TRBJ1-3; D uncertain. The ends were cut back, 0 bases at V and 2 bases at J, with 15 bases in the middle. The germline CDR1 and CDR2 sequences are SGDLS and YYNGEE. The CDR3 runs 17 residues. The CDR3 nucleotides read TGTGCCAGCAGCGTAGGAGCGCGGGGAAAAACTGGAAACACCATATATTTT. As protein: CASSVGARGKTGNTIYF.

This chain uses TRBV14 with TRBJ1-4; 7 positions agree with TRBD1. The CDR3 runs 18 residues. From germline, CDR1 is SGHDN and CDR2 FVKESK. V shed 4 bases, J shed 2 bases, and the junction held 13 bases outside the gene matches. Here the CDR3 DNA reads TGTGCCAGCAGCCCTACTGGGGCTGGAGGGGGCACTAATGAAAAACTGTTTTTT. This encodes CASSPTGAGGGTNEKLFF.

V is TRBV15 and J is TRBJ1-5; 8 bases are a match to TRBD1. V dropped 2 bases and J dropped 3; count of bases not matched to a gene: 12. Germline V gene data show CDR1 as LNHNV and CDR2 as YYDKDF (reference sequence). The CDR3 totals 18 residues. This chain's CDR3 is CATSRMGSGQGYNQPQHF. CDR3 coding DNA: TGTGCCACCAGCAGAATGGGATCTGGACAGGGCTACAATCAGCCCCAGCATTTT.

The chain employs TRBV25-1 and TRBJ2-1; D is perhaps TRBD2 (6 bases). CDR1 and CDR2 (germline): MGHDK, SYGVNS. V lost 4 bases and J 9 bases, leaving 13 bases between the germline ends. The CDR3 length is 13 residues. DNA for the CDR3: TGTGCCAGCAGTGTCAACTCCGGGGGTGAGCAGTTCTTC. This translates into CASSVNSGGEQFF.

As DNA, the CDR3 is TGTGCCAGCAGCTTACAGGGAGGTAATTCACCCCTCCACTTT. It codes for CASSLQGGNSPLHF. J is TRBJ1-6 and V is TRBV11-1, with D possibly TRBD1 on 5 matching bases. Trimming cost V 2 bases and J 6 bases, with 8 bases left between them. The CDR3 is 14 amino acids. Germline V gives CDR1 SGHAT, CDR2 FQDESV (reference sequence). The variable domain in full, completed from reference TRBV11-1 and TRBJ1-6, reads EAEVAQSPRYKITEKSQAVAFWCDPISGHATLYWYRQILGQGPELLVQFQDESVVDDSQLPKDRFSAERLKGVDSTLKIQPAELGDSAMYLCASSLQGGNSPLHFGNGTRLTVT.

This chain links TRBV9 with TRBJ2-2; D not resolved. Per the germline V gene, CDR1 is SGDLS and CDR2 is YYNGEE. The CDR3 is 18 amino acids. Trimming shortened V by 0 bases and J by 4 bases, and 19 bases separated the two germline ends. This CDR3 is CASSVGGGSGYFTGELFF. The CDR3 nucleotides are TGTGCCAGCAGCGTAGGCGGCGGCTCCGGTTACTTCACCGGGGAGCTGTTTTTT.

V is TRBV21-1 and J is TRBJ1-1. TRBV21-1 is listed as a pseudogene. This CDR3 is 16 amino acids long. CDR3 bases: TGTGCCAGCAGCACGGGGGGAGGTGGGGTTCATCTTGAAGCTTTCTTT. Translating gives CASSTGGGGVHLEAFF.

This clone was seen more than once but under ten times. The chain combines TRBV7-9 with TRBJ1-2; 7 positions agree with TRBD1. The CDR3 totals 16 residues. J was trimmed by 1 base and V by 2 bases; bases with no gene match: 7. The germline CDR1 and CDR2 sequences are SEHNR and FQNEAQ (reference sequence). The CDR3 is CASSLLRDRYNYGYTF. The CDR3 DNA sequence: TGTGCCAGCAGCTTACTACGGGACAGATATAACTATGGCTACACCTTC.